This T cell receptor beta chain derives from a study of T cells after yellow fever vaccination. Germline CDR1 and CDR2: MNHEY and SVGAGI. The CDR3 covers 15 residues. Trimming pared 5 bases from V and 4 bases from J, leaving 17 bases between. TCRdb reprocessed the 5' RACE reads with MiXCR, giving one entry per CDR3 protein. The data hold 250,000 to 350,000 distinct CDR3 sequences, with 4% to 5.5% observed a single time. The sequence was obtained from a man between 18 and 35 years old who received the YFV17D yellow fever vaccine. Sample: PBMCs, taken 15 days after the yellow fever booster vaccination. The chain employs TRBV6-5 and TRBJ1-2; no clear D. The CDR3 sequence: CASSRLREMGYGYTF. The CDR3 DNA sequence: TGTGCCAGCAGTCGTCTCCGAGAGATGGGCTATGGCTACACCTTC.